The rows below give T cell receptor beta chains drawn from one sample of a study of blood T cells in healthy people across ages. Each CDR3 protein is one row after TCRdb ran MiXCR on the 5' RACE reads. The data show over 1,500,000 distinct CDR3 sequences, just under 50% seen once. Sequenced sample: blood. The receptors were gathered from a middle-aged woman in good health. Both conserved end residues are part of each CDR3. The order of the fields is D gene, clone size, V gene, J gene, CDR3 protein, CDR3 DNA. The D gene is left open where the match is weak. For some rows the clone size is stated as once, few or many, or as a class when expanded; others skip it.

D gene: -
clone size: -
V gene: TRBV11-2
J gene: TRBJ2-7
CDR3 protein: CASSFYLYEQYF
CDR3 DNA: TGTGCCAGCAGCTTTTACCTCTACGAGCAGTACTTC

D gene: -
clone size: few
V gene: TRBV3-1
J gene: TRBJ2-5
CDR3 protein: CASSLNLQGGQETQYF
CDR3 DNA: TGTGCCAGCAGCCTTAATCTACAGGGCGGCCAAGAGACCCAGTACTTC

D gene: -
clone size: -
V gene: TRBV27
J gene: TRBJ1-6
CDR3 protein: CASSLPSGRTYGTLHF
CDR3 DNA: TGTGCCAGCAGTTTACCAAGTGGACGGACCTACGGGACCCTCCACTTT

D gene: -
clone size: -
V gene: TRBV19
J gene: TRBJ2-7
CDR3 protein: CASSRETSYEQYF
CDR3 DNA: TGTGCCAGTTCGAGGGAAACCTCCTACGAGCAGTACTTC

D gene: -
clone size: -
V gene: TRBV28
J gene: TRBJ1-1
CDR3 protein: CASSLKSEAFF
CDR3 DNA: TGTGCCAGCAGTTTAAAGTCTGAAGCTTTCTTT

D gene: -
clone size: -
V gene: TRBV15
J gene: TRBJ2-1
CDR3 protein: CATSRQGVHNNEQFF
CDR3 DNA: TGTGCCACCAGCAGACAAGGAGTACATAACAATGAGCAGTTCTTC

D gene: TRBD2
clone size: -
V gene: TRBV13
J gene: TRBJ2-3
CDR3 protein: CASSPGRVMLDTQYF
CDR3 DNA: TGTGCCAGCAGCCCCGGGAGGGTGATGTTGGATACGCAGTATTTT

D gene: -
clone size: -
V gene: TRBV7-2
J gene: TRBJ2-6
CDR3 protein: CASRGISSGANVLTF
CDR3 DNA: TGTGCCAGCAGGGGGATAAGCTCTGGGGCCAACGTCCTGACTTTC

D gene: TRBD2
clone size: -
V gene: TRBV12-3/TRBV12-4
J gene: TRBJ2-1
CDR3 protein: CASSDGGSGGDTYNEQFF
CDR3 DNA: TGTGCCAGCAGCGACGGGGGTAGCGGGGGGGATACCTACAATGAGCAGTTCTTC

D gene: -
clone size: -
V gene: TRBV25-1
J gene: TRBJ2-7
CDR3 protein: CASSEEVSSYNEQYF
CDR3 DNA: TGTGCCAGCAGTGAAGAGGTTAGCTCCTACAATGAGCAGTACTTC

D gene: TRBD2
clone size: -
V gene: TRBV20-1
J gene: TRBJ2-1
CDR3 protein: CSARLAVDEQFF
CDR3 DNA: TGCAGTGCTAGACTAGCGGTAGATGAGCAGTTCTTC

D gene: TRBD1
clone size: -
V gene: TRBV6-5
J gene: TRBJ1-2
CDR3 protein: CASSYLSGGTGYGYTF
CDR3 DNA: TGTGCCAGCAGTTACTTGTCAGGGGGTACGGGCTATGGCTACACCTTC

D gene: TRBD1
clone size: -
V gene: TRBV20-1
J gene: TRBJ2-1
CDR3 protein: CSARLLGQGADEQFF
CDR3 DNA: TGCAGTGCTAGATTACTAGGACAGGGTGCCGATGAGCAGTTCTTC

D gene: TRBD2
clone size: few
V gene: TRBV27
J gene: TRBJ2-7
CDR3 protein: CASSTSGPREQYF
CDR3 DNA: TGTGCCAGCAGTACTAGCGGTCCTAGGGAGCAGTACTTC

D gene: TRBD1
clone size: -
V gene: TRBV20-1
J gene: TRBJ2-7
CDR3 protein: CSASPGTGGPSYEQYF
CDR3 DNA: TGCAGTGCTAGCCCCGGGACAGGGGGGCCCTCCTACGAGCAGTACTTC

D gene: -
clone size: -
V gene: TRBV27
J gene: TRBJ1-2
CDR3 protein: CASSSGAGGVQYYGYTF
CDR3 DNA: TGTGCCAGCAGTTCGGGCGCCGGGGGGGTCCAGTACTATGGCTACACCTTC

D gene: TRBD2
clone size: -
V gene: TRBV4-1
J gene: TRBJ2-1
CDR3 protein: CASSQDISGDYNEQFF
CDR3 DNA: TGCGCCAGCAGCCAAGATATTAGCGGGGACTACAATGAGCAGTTCTTC

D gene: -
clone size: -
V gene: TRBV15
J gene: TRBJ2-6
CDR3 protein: CATSRDQEDSSSGANVLTF
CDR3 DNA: TGTGCCACCAGCAGAGATCAGGAGGACAGTAGCTCTGGGGCCAACGTCCTGACTTTC

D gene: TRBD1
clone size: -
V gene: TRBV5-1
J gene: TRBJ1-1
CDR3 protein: CASSERTGWPFF
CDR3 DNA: TGCGCCAGCAGCGAACGGACAGGATGGCCTTTCTTT

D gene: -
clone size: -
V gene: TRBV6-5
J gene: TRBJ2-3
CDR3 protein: CASSTTAFYTDTQYF
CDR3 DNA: TGTGCCAGCAGTACGACAGCCTTTTACACAGATACGCAGTATTTT

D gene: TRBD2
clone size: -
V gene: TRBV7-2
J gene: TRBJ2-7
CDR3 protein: CASSLEGLGNYEQYF
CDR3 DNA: TGTGCCAGCAGCTTAGAAGGACTAGGAAACTACGAGCAGTACTTC

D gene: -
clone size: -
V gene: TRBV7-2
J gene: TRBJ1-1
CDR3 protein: CASSKDGGSTEAFF
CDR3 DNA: TGTGCCAGCAGCAAAGATGGGGGGAGCACTGAAGCTTTCTTT

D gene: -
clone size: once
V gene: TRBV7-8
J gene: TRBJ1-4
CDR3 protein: CASSHGRRTDEKLFF
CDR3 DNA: TGTGCCAGCAGCCACGGACGGAGAACCGATGAAAAACTGTTTTTT

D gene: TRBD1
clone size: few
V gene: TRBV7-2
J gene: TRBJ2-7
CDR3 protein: CASSFSRTGGGEQYF
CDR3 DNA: TGTGCCAGCAGCTTTTCCCGGACAGGGGGCGGGGAGCAGTACTTC

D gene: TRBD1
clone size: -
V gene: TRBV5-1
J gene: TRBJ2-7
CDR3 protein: CASSHPQDRDTYEQYF
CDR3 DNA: TGCGCCAGCAGCCACCCTCAGGACAGGGACACCTACGAGCAGTACTTC

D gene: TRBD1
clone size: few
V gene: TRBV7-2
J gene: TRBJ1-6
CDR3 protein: CASSLPGTANSPLHF
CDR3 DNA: TGTGCCAGCAGCTTACCCGGGACAGCGAATTCACCCCTCCACTTT

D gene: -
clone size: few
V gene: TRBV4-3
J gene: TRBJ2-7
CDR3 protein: CASSLSLIDPYEQYF
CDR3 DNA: TGCGCCAGCAGCCTCTCGCTGATCGACCCCTACGAGCAGTACTTC

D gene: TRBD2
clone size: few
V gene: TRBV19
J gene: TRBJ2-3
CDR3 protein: CASSWRLADATDTQYF
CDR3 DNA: TGTGCCAGTAGTTGGCGACTAGCGGATGCGACAGATACGCAGTATTTT

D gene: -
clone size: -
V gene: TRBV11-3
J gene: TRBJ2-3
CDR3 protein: CASSLRANTPTQYF
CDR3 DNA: TGTGCCAGCAGCTTACGGGCCAATACCCCTACGCAGTATTTT

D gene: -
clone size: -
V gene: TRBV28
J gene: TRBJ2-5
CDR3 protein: CASKIPGAGETQYF
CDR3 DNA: TGTGCCAGTAAGATCCCGGGGGCCGGGGAGACCCAGTACTTC

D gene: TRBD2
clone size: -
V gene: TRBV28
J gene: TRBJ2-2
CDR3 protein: CASSLGGTRTGELFF
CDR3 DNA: TGTGCCAGCAGTTTGGGAGGGACGCGAACCGGGGAGCTGTTTTTT

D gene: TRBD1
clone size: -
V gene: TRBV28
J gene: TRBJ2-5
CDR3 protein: CASSLRDRGFVTQYF
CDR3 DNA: TGTGCCAGCAGTCTGCGGGACAGGGGATTTGTGACCCAGTACTTC

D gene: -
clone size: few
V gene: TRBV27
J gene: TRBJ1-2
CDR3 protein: CASNPVGRGYGYTF
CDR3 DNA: TGTGCCAGCAATCCAGTCGGGCGTGGCTATGGCTACACCTTC

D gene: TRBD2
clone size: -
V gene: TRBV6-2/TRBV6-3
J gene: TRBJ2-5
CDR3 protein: CASTASGADQETQYF
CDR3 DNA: TGTGCCAGCACGGCTAGCGGGGCAGACCAAGAGACCCAGTACTTC

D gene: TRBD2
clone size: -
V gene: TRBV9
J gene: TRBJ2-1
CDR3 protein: CASSAPSGAQGEQFF
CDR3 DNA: TGTGCCAGCAGCGCTCCTAGCGGGGCACAGGGTGAGCAGTTCTTC

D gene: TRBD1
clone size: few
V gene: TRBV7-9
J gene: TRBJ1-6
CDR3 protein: CASSPRAGTDRPGSLHF
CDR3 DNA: TGTGCCAGCAGCCCCCGTGCCGGGACAGACCGTCCAGGAAGCCTCCACTTT

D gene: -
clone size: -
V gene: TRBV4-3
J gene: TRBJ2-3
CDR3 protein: CASSPTVTADAQYF
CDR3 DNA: TGCGCCAGCAGCCCCACCGTGACAGCAGATGCGCAGTATTTT

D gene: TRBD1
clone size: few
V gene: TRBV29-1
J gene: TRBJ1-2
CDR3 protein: CSAGTAYGYTF
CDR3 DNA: TGCAGTGCTGGGACAGCCTATGGCTACACCTTC

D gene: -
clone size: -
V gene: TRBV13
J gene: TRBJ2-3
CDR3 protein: CASSLGGENTDTQYF
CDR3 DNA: TGTGCCAGCAGCTTAGGCGGGGAGAACACAGATACGCAGTATTTT

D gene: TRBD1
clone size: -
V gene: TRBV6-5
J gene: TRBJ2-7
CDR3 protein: CASSRGTELSYEQYF
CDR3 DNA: TGTGCCAGCAGCCGAGGGACAGAACTTTCCTACGAGCAGTACTTC

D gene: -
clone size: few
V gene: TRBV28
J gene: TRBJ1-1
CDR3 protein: CASSSLVGSRGEGTEAFF
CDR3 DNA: TGTGCCAGCAGTTCCCTCGTTGGCAGCAGGGGCGAAGGCACTGAAGCTTTCTTT

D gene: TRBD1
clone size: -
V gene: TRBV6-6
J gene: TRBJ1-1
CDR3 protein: CASSYSDRAEAFF
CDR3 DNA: TGTGCCAGCAGTTACAGCGACAGGGCTGAAGCTTTCTTT

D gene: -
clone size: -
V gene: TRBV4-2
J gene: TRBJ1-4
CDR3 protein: CASSQETSGRGSKKLFF
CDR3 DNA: TGTGCCAGCAGCCAAGAGACTTCGGGCAGGGGATCTAAAAAACTGTTTTTT

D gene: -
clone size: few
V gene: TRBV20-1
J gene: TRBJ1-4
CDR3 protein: CSAREVLSTNEKLFF
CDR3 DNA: TGCAGTGCTAGAGAGGTCCTTTCAACTAATGAAAAACTGTTTTTT

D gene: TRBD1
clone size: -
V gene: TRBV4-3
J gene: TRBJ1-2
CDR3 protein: CASSQDSTGVLYGYTF
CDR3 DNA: TGCGCCAGCAGCCAAGATTCGACAGGGGTTCTTTATGGCTACACCTTC

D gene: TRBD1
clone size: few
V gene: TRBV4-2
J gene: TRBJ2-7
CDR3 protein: CASSQEWDRNEQYF
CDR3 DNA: TGTGCCAGCAGCCAAGAATGGGACAGAAACGAGCAGTACTTC

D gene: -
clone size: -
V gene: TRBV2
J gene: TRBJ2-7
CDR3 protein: CASSGDTDEQYF
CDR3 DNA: TGTGCCAGCAGTGGGGACACAGACGAGCAGTACTTC

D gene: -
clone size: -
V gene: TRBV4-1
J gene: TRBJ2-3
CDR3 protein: CASSHGQRTDTQYF
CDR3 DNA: TGCGCCAGCAGCCACGGACAGCGCACAGATACGCAGTATTTT

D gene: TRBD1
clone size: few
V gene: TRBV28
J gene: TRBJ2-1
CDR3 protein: CASSLDRGRWNEQFF
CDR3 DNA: TGTGCCAGCAGTTTGGACAGGGGGCGTTGGAATGAGCAGTTCTTC

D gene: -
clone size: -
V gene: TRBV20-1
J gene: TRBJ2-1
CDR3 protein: CSARQGRMEFF
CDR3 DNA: TGCAGTGCTCGGCAGGGACGAATGGAGTTCTTC

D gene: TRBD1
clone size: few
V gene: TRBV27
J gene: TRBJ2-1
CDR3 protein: CASSSLRDSRFTYNEQFF
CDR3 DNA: TGTGCCAGCAGTTCCCTCAGGGACAGCCGATTTACCTACAATGAGCAGTTCTTC

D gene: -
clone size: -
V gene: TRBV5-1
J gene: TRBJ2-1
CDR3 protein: CASSFSPGGHNEQFF
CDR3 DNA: TGCGCCAGCAGCTTTTCCCCAGGGGGGCACAATGAGCAGTTCTTC

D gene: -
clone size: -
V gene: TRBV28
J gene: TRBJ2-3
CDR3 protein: CASSSPGRYSTDTQYF
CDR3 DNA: TGTGCCAGCAGTAGTCCAGGGCGGTATAGCACAGATACGCAGTATTTT

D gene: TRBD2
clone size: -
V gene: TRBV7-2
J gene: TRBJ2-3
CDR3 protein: CASSFGTSRVTDTQYF
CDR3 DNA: TGTGCCAGCAGCTTCGGGACTAGCAGAGTCACAGATACGCAGTATTTT

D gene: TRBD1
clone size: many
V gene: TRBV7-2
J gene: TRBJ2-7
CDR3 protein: CASSLRQGPSYEQYF
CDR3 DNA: TGTGCCAGCAGCTTAAGACAGGGGCCTTCCTACGAGCAGTACTTC

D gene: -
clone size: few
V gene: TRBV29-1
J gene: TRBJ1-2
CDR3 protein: CSVVSPDGYTF
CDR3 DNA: TGCAGCGTTGTTAGCCCCGATGGCTACACCTTC